The 18 T cell receptor beta chains given below trace back to one sample, sequenced in a study of blood T cell repertoires in COVID-19 (dated by TCRdb to about 2020). The library came from the immunoSEQ multiplex PCR assay. Here the immuneACCESS table is served through TCRdb, limited to in-frame sequences with V and J called. Missing clones are a known gap in these copies; in checked studies unresolved V genes cover under half, and the rest lacks a known reason. Counted in this sample were about 60,000 clones; 70% to 90% of them appeared once. The ten biggest clones cover approximately 3.9% of the sample. Sequenced: peripheral blood. The source is a man aged 65 to 85 with acute or convalescent COVID-19.

The genes are TRBV6-5 and TRBJ1-1; maybe TRBD1 (5 bases). V dropped 4 bases and J dropped 5 bases, with 11 bases sitting between them. Looked up from germline, CDR1 is MNHEY and CDR2 is SVGAGI. The CDR3 runs to 13 residues. The CDR3 DNA reads as TGTGCCAGCAGTTCCCTGGCAGGGACTGAAGCTTTCTTT. This encodes CASSSLAGTEAFF.

The V and J genes are TRBV5-1 and TRBJ1-5, with D possibly being TRBD1 (5 bases). Germline CDR1 and CDR2: SGHRS and YFSETQ. CDR3 size: 15 residues. The V and J ends lost 0 bases and 0 bases respectively, with 7 bases between them. The chain's CDR3 is CASSLGQSSNQPQHF. As DNA, the CDR3 is TGCGCCAGCAGCTTGGGACAGTCTAGCAATCAGCCCCAGCATTTT.

The chain has TRBV7-8 and TRBJ2-5, with D possibly TRBD1 on 7 matching bases. V was clipped by 4 bases and J by 5 bases, with 17 bases between them. Germline V lookup: CDR1 SGHVS, CDR2 FQNEAQ. CDR3 length: 15 residues. The CDR3 region is CASSYRRGQPETQYF. The CDR3 bases are TGTGCCAGCAGCTACAGGAGGGGGCAGCCGGAGACCCAGTACTTC.

The chain uses TRBV7-8 and TRBJ1-2; perhaps TRBD1 as D (5 bases). CDR1 and CDR2 (germline): SGHVS, FQNEAQ. CDR3 length: 13 residues. With 0 bases removed from V and 7 bases from J, the gap between germline ends came to 9 bases. The CDR3 DNA reads TGTGCCAGCAGCTTAGCAGGGGCCGGTGGCTACACCTTC. Translated: CASSLAGAGGYTF.

CDR3 DNA: TGTGCCAGCAGTTTGACGGGGGGAAGGAACTACTACGAGCAGTACTTC. Encoded protein: CASSLTGGRNYYEQYF. The chain recombines TRBV27 with TRBJ2-7; 7 positions agree with TRBD2. Germline V gives CDR1 MNHEY, CDR2 SMNVEV (reference sequence). V lost 3 bases to trimming and J lost 3 bases; unmatched junction nucleotides: 11. CDR3 length equals 16 residues.

The chain combines TRBV2 with TRBJ1-2; D gene uncertain. Germline V gene data show CDR1 as SNHLY and CDR2 as FYNNEI. There are 10 residues in the CDR3. V lost 4 bases, J lost 8 bases, and 5 bases lay in between. DNA for the CDR3: TGTGCCAGCAGTGGAGTGGGCTACACCTTC. It is translated as CASSGVGYTF.

This chain connects TRBV19 to TRBJ2-7; 8 nucleotides line up with TRBD1. CDR3 length: 17 amino acids. J lost 0 bases, V lost 5 bases, and 12 bases had no gene match. Per germline, CDR1 LNHDA and CDR2 SQIVND (reference sequence). The CDR3 spells CASSFDHTTGGSYEQYF. CDR3 bases: TGTGCCAGTAGTTTCGACCACACAACAGGGGGCTCCTACGAGCAGTACTTC.

V gene TRBV7-2 combines with J gene TRBJ1-2; perhaps TRBD1 as D (5 bases). This CDR3 has 13 amino acids. Germline V gene data show CDR1 as SGHTA and CDR2 as FQGNSA. V was pared by 2 bases and J by 4 bases, with 8 bases between. CDR3 in DNA: TGTGCCAGCAGCTTAATGACAGTCTATGGCTACACCTTC. Translation: CASSLMTVYGYTF.

This clone is labeled medium-sized. The chain links TRBV4-2 to TRBJ1-5, with D perhaps TRBD1 (6 bases). There are 19 residues in the CDR3. From germline, CDR1 is LGHNA and CDR2 YNFKEQ. V dropped 1 base and J dropped 2 bases, with 21 bases sitting between them. CDR3 nucleotides: TGTGCCAGCAGCCAAGCTCAGGGGAGGGGACGCTTGGGCAATCAGCCCCAGCATTTT. Translated: CASSQAQGRGRLGNQPQHF.

The genes are TRBV6-5 and TRBJ2-5; 12 bases are shared with TRBD2. J gave up 6 bases and V 6 bases, and 8 bases lay outside the gene matches. The CDR3 contains 15 residues. Germline CDR1 reads MNHEY; CDR2 reads SVGAGI. The CDR3, as DNA: TGTGCCAGCAGAACGACTAGCGGGGGTAGGAAGACCCAGTACTTC. Its protein is CASRTTSGGRKTQYF.

The CDR3 DNA reads as TGTGCCAGCAGCTTAGATTTTACCCGACTAGGAAAGGGGTATGGCTACACCTTC. Its protein product is CASSLDFTRLGKGYGYTF. The V call is TRBV11-2, the J call TRBJ1-2, with D possibly being TRBD1 (5 bases). The CDR3 runs 18 residues. V dropped 0 bases and J dropped 5 bases, with 22 bases sitting between them. Germline V lookup: CDR1 SGHAT, CDR2 FQNNGV. The whole variable domain, filled in from reference TRBV11-2 and TRBJ1-2, reads EAGVAQSPRYKIIEKRQSVAFWCNPISGHATLYWYQQILGQGPKLLIQFQNNGVVDDSQLPKDRFSAERLKGVDSTLKIQPAKLEDSAVYLCASSLDFTRLGKGYGYTFGSGTRLTVV.

The rearrangement links TRBV4-3 to TRBJ1-4; D not resolved. This CDR3 has 14 residues. Per the germline V gene, CDR1 is LGHNA and CDR2 is YSLEER. The ends were cut back, 0 bases at V and 5 bases at J, with 7 bases in the middle. CDR3 sequence reads: CASSQEGRNEKLFF. For the CDR3, the DNA is TGCGCCAGCAGCCAAGAGGGGAGGAATGAAAAACTGTTTTTT.

J is TRBJ2-7 and V is TRBV5-1, with D unresolved. The V gene's germline CDR1 is SGHRS and CDR2 YFSETQ. This CDR3 contains 16 residues. Trimming stripped 0 bases from V and 3 bases from J, with 16 bases between. The CDR3 sequence: CASSLAPGNPLYEQYF. The CDR3 DNA sequence: TGCGCCAGCAGCTTGGCTCCGGGTAATCCTCTCTACGAGCAGTACTTC.

The chain carries TRBV27 and TRBJ2-1; perhaps TRBD2 as D (6 bases). V lost 4 bases to trimming and J lost 6 bases, with 16 bases between them. This CDR3 region has 15 residues. Germline V gives CDR1 MNHEY, CDR2 SMNVEV (reference sequence). CDR3: CASSYGGALINEQFF. CDR3 nucleotides: TGTGCCAGCAGTTACGGCGGGGCCCTCATCAATGAGCAGTTCTTC.

The rearrangement uses TRBV7-9 and TRBJ2-7, with D perhaps matching TRBD1 (5 bases). V was trimmed by 1 base and J by 6 bases, leaving 13 bases between them. CDR1 is SEHNR, CDR2 FQNEAQ, per germline (reference sequence). This CDR3 is built from 14 residues. CDR3 in amino acids: CASSLGQRPSEQYF. The DNA for the CDR3 is TGTGCCAGCAGCTTAGGACAGCGCCCGAGCGAGCAGTACTTC.

CDR3 in amino acids: CSASYRRGDNEQFF. The CDR3 DNA reads as TGCAGTGCTAGTTATAGGCGGGGGGACAATGAGCAGTTCTTC. This chain uses TRBV20-1 with TRBJ2-1, with 8 bases lining up with TRBD2. From germline, CDR1 is DFQATT and CDR2 SNEGSKA (reference sequence). This CDR3 comprises 14 residues. Trimming cost V 3 bases and J 5 bases; bases outside gene matches: 6.

This chain uses TRBV2 with TRBJ1-5, with TRBD1 as a possible D gene (5 bases). Germline lookup yields CDR1 SNHLY and CDR2 FYNNEI. V was pared by 7 bases and J by 2 bases, with 12 bases between. The CDR3 spans 14 residues. The CDR3 DNA follows: TGTGCCAGCAATCTCGCGGGGGGCAATCAGCCCCAGCATTTT. Translation gives CASNLAGGNQPQHF.

This clone has only one observation. V usage is TRBV27 and J usage is TRBJ1-6; 8 nucleotides match TRBD1. Germline V gene sequence: CDR1 MNHEY, CDR2 SMNVEV (reference sequence). The CDR3 is made up of 15 amino acids. Trimming cost V 6 bases and J 2 bases; bases outside gene matches: 3. The CDR3 region has the DNA TGTGCCAGCAGCCTGGACAGGGCCTATAATTCACCCCTCCACTTT. The encoded protein is CASSLDRAYNSPLHF.